The entry that follows covers one T cell receptor beta chain sequence. This sample stems from a study of sequential checkpoint blockade in melanoma. Study context: Randomization was 1:1 between first-line nivolumab→ipilimumab and ipilimumab→nivolumab.

TCRdb keeps only in-frame clones here, not all; method: immunoSEQ multiplex PCR. The repertoire holds more than 20,000 clones, with roughly 86% as singletons. V lost 2 bases and J lost 1, with 8 bases in between. Germline CDR1 is SGHAT and CDR2 is FQNNGV. CDR3 length: 14 residues. Indicated treatment: randomized to nivolumab then ipilimumab (arm A) or the reverse (arm B). No patient had prior DNA-damaging chemotherapy. Live CD3+CD8+ CD19− CD56− cells were sorted from PBMCs. Sequenced material: CD8+ T cells sorted from blood (inferred from file names), taken from a patient given nivolumab and ipilimumab in sequence. The TCR originated in a human donor with melanoma. This chain links TRBV11-2 with TRBJ1-1; D may be TRBD1 (5 bases). CDR3 in DNA: TGTGCCAGCAGCTTATTCGGGGGGAACACTGAAGCTTTCTTT. Residues: CASSLFGGNTEAFF. The full variable domain, with the rest looked up from reference TRBV11-2 and TRBJ1-1, is EAGVAQSPRYKIIEKRQSVAFWCNPISGHATLYWYQQILGQGPKLLIQFQNNGVVDDSQLPKDRFSAERLKGVDSTLKIQPAKLEDSAVYLCASSLFGGNTEAFFGQGTRLTVV.